This T cell receptor (beta chain) emerged from a study of metastatic and nonmetastatic thyroid tumors (dated by TCRdb to the early 2020s). Regarding the study in general: Repertoires were compared across peripheral blood and tumor or nodule tissue samples from malignant and benign thyroid patients. What the authors observed across the whole study: In both blood and tumor samples, TCR beta diversity was reported to be significantly higher in malignant tumors than in benign nodules.

The library was prepared using PCR. Sequenced on an Illumina HiSeq 4000. High-throughput sequencing was used to profile the TCR beta-chain CDR3 region of each patient. Processing in the source paper ran as follows. Drawing on CDR3 differences between clinicopathological groups, the researchers built a classifier meant to tell apart patients with distant-metastatic papillary thyroid cancer. Repertoire diversity was assessed with the Shannon index, and tumor-blood repertoire similarity with the Morisita-Horn index. TCRdb trimmed the raw reads at Q25, called clones with MiXCR and kept productive beta chains. The V and J calls and clone size come from TCRdb's table, not from the authors' own analysis. This sample holds approximately 32,000 clones; approximately 15% were observed only once. The ten biggest clones cover 15% to 20% of the sample. Reading the germline V gene (reference sequence) gives CDR1 GTSNPN and CDR2 SVGIG. Measured from the cysteine to the phenylalanine, the CDR3 is 12 residues long. The entry retains the CDR3 DNA only, 36 bases that are in frame from base 1. V is trimmed back by 5 bases and J by 5 bases, and the junction contains 1 base that no gene match accounts for.

No patient had received any treatment before thyroid surgery. The study retrospectively analysed patient clinical samples collected from the early 2010s to the late 2010s using T-cell receptor beta sequencing. This clone has ten or more counts. Its recognized antigen is unknown. Base qualities are not recorded, but no much larger clone differs from it by a single base. The chain is encoded by TRBV30 joined to TRBJ2-7, with 12 bases matching TRBD1. This clonotype was obtained from a male donor with papillary thyroid cancer or a benign thyroid nodule (not recorded which). Some clones in this sample may be carry-over from other donors' samples. Input material: blood. The CDR3 has the sequence CAWGTGGHEQYF. The DNA sequence reads TGTGCCTGGGGGACAGGGGGCCACGAGCAGTACTTC.